Listed below are T cell receptor beta chains from one sample, sequenced in a study of T cell responses to AZD1222 COVID-19 vaccine. Produced via immunoSEQ multiplex PCR; TCRdb's table is partial and in-frame only. The data show fewer than 180,000 clones, about nine tenths seen once. The material sequenced was peripheral blood, taken 28 days after the second AZD1222 dose. Source of these receptors: an adult who received the AZD1222 COVID-19 vaccine. CDR3s include the opening cysteine and the closing phenylalanine or tryptophan. The D gene is left open where the match is weak. Only some rows state a clone size, as once, few, many or a class for expanded clones.

abundance	d_gene	j_gene	v_gene	CDR3aa	CDR3nt
.	.	TRBJ1-1	TRBV2	CASSGAMNTEAFF	TGTGCCAGCAGTGGGGCGATGAACACTGAAGCTTTCTTT
.	.	TRBJ2-6	TRBV2	CASSEGQGRTGANVLTF	TGTGCCAGCAGTGAAGGGCAGGGGAGGACTGGGGCCAACGTCCTGACTTTC
.	TRBD1	TRBJ2-2	TRBV19	CASRAGQVNSGELFF	TGTGCCAGTAGGGCGGGACAGGTTAATTCCGGGGAGCTGTTTTTT
.	TRBD1	TRBJ2-7	TRBV18	CASSPPGDRGYEQYF	TGTGCCAGCTCACCACCGGGGGACAGGGGCTACGAGCAGTACTTC
.	.	TRBJ2-5	TRBV24-1	CATSDLRAGQETQYF	TGTGCCACCAGTGATTTGCGTGCAGGGCAAGAGACCCAGTACTTC
.	TRBD1	TRBJ1-1	TRBV7-9	CASSLGAYRGSGNTEAFF	TGTGCCAGCAGCTTAGGGGCCTACAGGGGATCGGGTAACACTGAAGCTTTCTTT
.	.	TRBJ1-5	TRBV6-4	CAGGFTGNQPQHF	TGTGCCGGGGGGTTTACGGGCAATCAGCCCCAGCATTTT
.	.	TRBJ1-5	TRBV19	CASSTTHRALNQPQHF	TGTGCCAGTAGTACTACTCACAGGGCCCTGAATCAGCCCCAGCATTTT
.	TRBD2	TRBJ2-2	TRBV2	CASSDVAGYTGELFF	TGTGCCAGCAGTGATGTAGCGGGGTACACCGGGGAGCTGTTTTTT
.	.	TRBJ1-6	TRBV10-2	CASSVGDTYNSPLHF	TGCGCCAGCAGTGTGGGGGACACGTATAATTCACCCCTCCACTTT
once	.	TRBJ1-1	TRBV27	CASSFLPRGEDTEAFF	TGTGCCAGCAGTTTCCTCCCGAGGGGCGAGGACACTGAAGCTTTCTTT
.	.	TRBJ2-1	TRBV29-1	CSVEPYNEQFF	TGCAGCGTTGAGCCCTACAATGAGCAGTTCTTC
.	.	TRBJ1-2	TRBV6-1	CASSEASRTAANYGYTF	TGTGCCAGCAGTGAAGCGAGTCGGACGGCCGCTAACTATGGCTACACCTTC
.	.	TRBJ2-5	TRBV12-3/TRBV12-4	CASSLGTETQYF	TGTGCCAGCAGTTTGGGGACCGAGACCCAGTACTTC
.	.	TRBJ1-2	TRBV30	CAWSVLYGYTF	TGTGCCTGGAGTGTCCTCTATGGCTACACCTTC
.	.	TRBJ1-1	TRBV6-6	CASSYSGDPEAFF	TGTGCCAGCAGTTACTCCGGGGACCCTGAAGCTTTCTTT
.	.	TRBJ2-5	TRBV19	CASSVLTQETQYF	TGTGCCAGTAGCGTCCTAACCCAAGAGACCCAGTACTTC
.	.	TRBJ2-2	TRBV11-2	CASRPLSTGELFF	TGTGCCAGCAGGCCGTTAAGCACCGGGGAGCTGTTTTTT
few	TRBD1	TRBJ2-1	TRBV6-5	CASSDSQGNNEQFF	TGTGCCAGCAGTGACTCACAGGGGAACAATGAGCAGTTCTTC
.	TRBD2	TRBJ2-3	TRBV7-2	CASSLGLAGVDTQYF	TGTGCCAGCAGCCTCGGACTAGCGGGAGTAGATACGCAGTATTTT
.	.	TRBJ1-2	TRBV6-4	CASSVGQGRPLGYGYTF	TGTGCCAGCAGTGTGGGCCAGGGTCGGCCTCTAGGCTATGGCTACACCTTC
.	TRBD2	TRBJ2-1	TRBV5-6	CASSFGLDHNEQFF	TGTGCCAGCAGCTTCGGACTAGACCACAATGAGCAGTTCTTC
.	.	TRBJ1-1	TRBV11-3	CASSLQGTMNTEAFF	TGTGCCAGCAGCTTACAGGGTACCATGAACACTGAAGCTTTCTTT
.	.	TRBJ1-5	TRBV18	CASSPPSEQPQHF	TGTGCCAGCTCACCACCGTCCGAACAGCCCCAGCATTTT
.	.	TRBJ1-2	TRBV4-1	CASSQDEALDYGYTF	TGCGCCAGCAGCCAAGACGAGGCGTTAGACTATGGCTACACCTTC
.	.	TRBJ1-1	TRBV18	CASSPWGNQNTEAFF	TGTGCCAGCTCACCATGGGGGAACCAGAACACTGAAGCTTTCTTT
.	.	TRBJ1-5	TRBV5-1	CASSLGWRGGSNQPQHF	TGCGCCAGCAGCTTGGGTTGGCGCGGGGGTAGCAATCAGCCCCAGCATTTT
.	.	TRBJ1-2	TRBV6-1	CASSEVSVDGYTF	TGTGCCAGCAGTGAGGTGTCAGTGGATGGCTACACCTTC
.	.	TRBJ2-7	TRBV5-6	CASSFTGFYEQYF	TGTGCCAGCAGCTTTACAGGGTTCTACGAGCAGTACTTC
.	.	TRBJ1-1	TRBV10-2	CASTPRQGNTEAFF	TGCGCCAGCACCCCCAGGCAGGGGAACACTGAAGCTTTCTTT
.	TRBD1	TRBJ1-2	TRBV19	CASSRPGTGKLNYGYTF	TGTGCCAGTAGTAGGCCCGGGACAGGAAAATTGAACTATGGCTACACCTTC
.	TRBD1	TRBJ2-7	TRBV19	CASSPGQGATYEQYF	TGTGCCAGTAGTCCGGGACAGGGGGCGACATACGAGCAGTACTTC
.	.	TRBJ2-5	TRBV21-1	CASSKEGRQGQYF	TGTGCCAGCAGCAAAGAAGGTCGCCAGGGCCAGTACTTC
.	.	TRBJ2-7	TRBV28	CATDGAYEQYF	TGTGCCACCGACGGAGCCTACGAGCAGTACTTC
.	TRBD2	TRBJ2-1	TRBV19	CASSIPGLAYEQFF	TGTGCCAGTAGTATACCGGGACTAGCTTATGAGCAGTTCTTC
.	.	TRBJ2-7	TRBV6-1	CASSEGGSQYF	TGTGCCAGCAGTGAGGGGGGATCGCAGTACTTC
few	.	TRBJ2-7	TRBV18	CASSLRSSAGAGSYEQYF	TGTGCCAGCTCACTACGATCCTCCGCGGGGGCCGGCTCCTACGAGCAGTACTTC
.	.	TRBJ1-4	TRBV18	CASSPDQVATNEKLFF	TGTGCCAGCTCACCAGACCAAGTTGCAACTAATGAAAAACTGTTTTTT
.	TRBD2	TRBJ2-1	TRBV7-9	CASSFMGSGRANEQFF	TGTGCCAGCAGCTTTATGGGTAGCGGGAGGGCCAATGAGCAGTTCTTC
.	TRBD1	TRBJ1-1	TRBV10-3	CAISEGDREAEAFF	TGTGCCATCAGTGAGGGGGACAGGGAGGCTGAAGCTTTCTTT
.	.	TRBJ1-1	TRBV19	CASSIPAVNTEAFF	TGTGCCAGTAGTATTCCGGCGGTGAACACTGAAGCTTTCTTT
.	.	TRBJ1-1	TRBV6-5	CASGYPGFGTEAFF	TGTGCCAGCGGTTATCCGGGTTTTGGGACTGAAGCTTTCTTT
few	TRBD1	TRBJ2-2	TRBV28	CASSSVDRGAAGELFF	TGTGCCAGCAGCTCCGTGGACAGGGGCGCGGCCGGGGAGCTGTTTTTT
once	TRBD1	TRBJ1-4	TRBV6-5	CASSIPTGVGEKLFF	TGTGCCAGCAGTATTCCGACAGGGGTGGGTGAAAAACTGTTTTTT
.	.	TRBJ1-1	TRBV18	CASSLKQGTEAFF	TGTGCCAGCTCACTAAAACAGGGCACTGAAGCTTTCTTT
.	TRBD1	TRBJ2-2	TRBV30	CAWRTGSTGELFF	TGTGCCTGGAGGACAGGGTCCACCGGGGAGCTGTTTTTT
.	.	TRBJ1-3	TRBV18	CASSPGTERNTIYF	TGTGCCAGCTCACCAGGGACGGAGAGAAACACCATATATTTT
.	.	TRBJ2-5	TRBV29-1	CSGGSETQYF	TGCAGCGGAGGGTCGGAGACCCAGTACTTC
.	.	TRBJ2-7	TRBV7-9	CASSSMGEQYF	TGTGCCAGCAGCTCCATGGGGGAGCAGTACTTC
.	.	TRBJ1-1	TRBV6-1	CASSELTVRVAAFF	TGTGCCAGCAGTGAATTAACCGTCAGGGTGGCAGCTTTCTTT
.	.	TRBJ2-7	TRBV30	CAWSGTYSYEQYF	TGTGCCTGGAGTGGAACGTATTCCTACGAGCAGTACTTC
.	TRBD1	TRBJ2-7	TRBV12-3/TRBV12-4	CASSPQTGYEQYF	TGTGCCAGCAGCCCCCAGACAGGGTACGAGCAGTACTTC
.	.	TRBJ1-1	TRBV6-5	CASSYRSRREAFF	TGTGCCAGCAGTTACCGAAGTCGTCGTGAAGCTTTCTTT
few	TRBD1	TRBJ1-1	TRBV25-1	CASSGWGQGFFTEAFF	TGTGCCAGCAGTGGATGGGGACAGGGTTTTTTCACTGAAGCTTTCTTT